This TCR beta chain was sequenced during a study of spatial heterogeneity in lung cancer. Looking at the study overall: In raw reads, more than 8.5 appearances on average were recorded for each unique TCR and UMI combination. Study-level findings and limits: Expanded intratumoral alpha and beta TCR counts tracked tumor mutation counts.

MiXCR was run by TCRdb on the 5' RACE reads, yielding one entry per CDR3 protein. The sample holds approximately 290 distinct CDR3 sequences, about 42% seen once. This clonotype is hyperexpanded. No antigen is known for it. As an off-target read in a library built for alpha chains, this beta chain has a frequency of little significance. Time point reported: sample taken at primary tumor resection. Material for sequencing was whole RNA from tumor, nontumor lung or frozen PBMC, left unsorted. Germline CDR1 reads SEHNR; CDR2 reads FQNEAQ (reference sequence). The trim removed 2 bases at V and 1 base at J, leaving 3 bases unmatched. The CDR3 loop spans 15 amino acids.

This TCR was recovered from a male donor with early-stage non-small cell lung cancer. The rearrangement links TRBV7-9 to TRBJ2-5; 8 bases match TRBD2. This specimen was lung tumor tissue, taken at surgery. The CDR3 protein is CASSLPAGGQETQYF. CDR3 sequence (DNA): TGTGCCAGCAGCTTACCTGCGGGAGGCCAAGAGACCCAGTACTTC.